This passage covers 11 T cell receptor beta chains from one sample sequenced in a study of blood T cells in healthy people across ages. PCR was performed a second time for about 7 to 12 cycles using a sample-barcoded 5' primer and a J-beta primer mix. One entry per CDR3 protein, called by TCRdb with MiXCR from the 5' RACE reads. Of around 750,000 distinct CDR3 sequences in the sample, about 53% were seen once. The sample comprised blood. These receptors came from a man older than 75 in good health.

This clonotype was seen more than once but under ten times. The chain links TRBV18 to TRBJ2-7; D possibly corresponds to TRBD2 (6 bases). The CDR3 spans 15 residues. The V end lost 4 bases, the J end lost 0 bases, and 13 bases lay between the germline ends. CDR1 KGHSH and CDR2 LQKENI come from the germline V gene. The CDR3 is CASSHSEGFSYEQYF. CDR3 bases: TGTGCCAGCTCACATTCGGAGGGATTCTCCTACGAGCAGTACTTC.

CDR3 nucleotide sequence: TGTGCCAGCAGCGCACGGGACAGGGAGGCCACAGATACGCAGTATTTT. It yields the protein CASSARDREATDTQYF. The chain joins TRBV7-2 to TRBJ2-3, with TRBD1 matching over 9 bases. In germline, CDR1 is SGHTA, CDR2 FQGNSA. The CDR3 length is 16 residues. Trimming took 5 bases from V and 2 from J; bases not matched to a gene: 8.

V usage is TRBV9 and J usage is TRBJ1-1; D perhaps matches TRBD1 (5 bases). V was pared by 0 bases and J by 7 bases, with 16 bases between. This CDR3 has 15 residues. Germline V gives CDR1 SGDLS, CDR2 YYNGEE. The CDR3 coding sequence is TGTGCCAGCAGCGTAGAGGGACTCTCCGGGGGTGAAGCTTTCTTT. Translating it yields CASSVEGLSGGEAFF.

The chain employs TRBV7-2 and TRBJ2-7; D ambiguous. Per germline, CDR1 SGHTA and CDR2 FQGNSA. The CDR3 is 13 amino acids. V shed 3 bases and J shed 2 bases, with 8 bases lying between them. The CDR3 reads CASSFRATYEQYF. The CDR3 bases are TGTGCCAGCAGCTTTCGGGCAACCTACGAGCAGTACTTC.

A few counts support this clonotype. V usage is TRBV25-1 and J usage is TRBJ1-2, with 8 positions matching TRBD1. From germline, CDR1 is MGHDK and CDR2 SYGVNS. The V and J ends lost 5 bases and 2 bases, in that order; junction bases with no gene match: 10. The CDR3 runs to 16 residues. The CDR3 coding sequence is TGTGCCAGCAGTCCCCAGGGGGCTCTTTCAAACTATGGCTACACCTTC. It is translated as CASSPQGALSNYGYTF.

This clonotype has only a few counts. V gene TRBV10-3 combines with J gene TRBJ2-5; D ambiguous. The germline gives CDR1 ENHRY, CDR2 SYGVKD. V gave up 10 bases and J gave up 2 bases, with 8 bases separating them. CDR3 length equals 11 residues. The CDR3 sequence is CATRSQETQYF. For the CDR3, the DNA is TGTGCCACCCGGAGTCAAGAGACCCAGTACTTC.

This chain connects TRBV4-1 to TRBJ2-7; D is unresolved. The V gene lost 1 base and the J gene lost 5 bases, with 12 bases spanning the gap. The CDR3 consists of 14 residues. Germline V gene data show CDR1 as MGHRA and CDR2 as YSYEKL. The CDR3 loop reads CASSQGTRVDEQYF. DNA of the CDR3: TGCGCCAGCAGCCAAGGAACAAGGGTGGACGAGCAGTACTTC.

J is TRBJ1-3 and V is TRBV6-5; 7 bases fit TRBD1. V lost 6 bases, J lost 3 bases, and 8 bases stayed unmatched. CDR3 length: 15 residues. Germline assignment: CDR1 MNHEY and CDR2 SVGAGI. CDR3 in amino acids: CASRRDSLGGNTIYF. DNA of the CDR3: TGTGCCAGCAGACGGGACAGCCTCGGTGGAAACACCATATATTTT.

This chain links TRBV7-9 with TRBJ2-3; D is perhaps TRBD2 (6 bases). CDR1 and CDR2 (germline): SEHNR, FQNEAQ (reference sequence). This CDR3 spans 16 amino acids. The V end lost 5 bases, the J end lost 0 bases, and 15 bases lay between the germline ends. The CDR3 spells CASSPPGLPSTDTQYF. The CDR3 DNA reads TGTGCCAGCAGCCCACCCGGACTACCTAGCACAGATACGCAGTATTTT.

V and J are TRBV14 and TRBJ2-5; 7 nucleotides line up with TRBD2. V shed 0 bases and J 5 bases; nucleotides not matched to a gene: 6. Germline lookup yields CDR1 SGHDN and CDR2 FVKESK. The CDR3 contains 15 residues. The CDR3 DNA reads as TGTGCCAGCAGCCAAGATTTAGGGCGGGAGGAGACCCAGTACTTC. It encodes CASSQDLGREETQYF.

The rearrangement links TRBV7-9 to TRBJ2-7, with 10 bases aligning to TRBD1. There are 15 residues in the CDR3. The V and J ends lost 3 bases and 5 bases, in that order; junction bases with no gene match: 7. The germline V gene encodes CDR1 SEHNR and CDR2 FQNEAQ (reference sequence). The CDR3 DNA follows: TGTGCCAGCAGCTTGGTCTCCGGGACAGGGGACGAGCAGTACTTC. Protein sequence: CASSLVSGTGDEQYF.